This T cell receptor beta chain was recorded in a study of regulatory T cells in long-lasting Graves disease (dated by TCRdb to the early 2020s). Background for the entire study: Persistent Graves' disease was defined as persistently positive TSH receptor autoantibodies together with antithyroid drug treatment for over 5 years. Persistent Graves' disease patients were compared with newly diagnosed Graves' disease patients by peripheral blood TCR sequencing and RNA sequencing. The study was conducted in China and was registered as a clinical trial. TCR sequencing covered some 13 persistent and some 20 newly diagnosed Graves' disease patients, 33 samples in total. Antithyroid drugs had been taken for approximately 9.5 years on average by persistent Graves' disease patients in the clinical cohort.

Measured from the cysteine to the phenylalanine, the CDR3 is 15 residues long. The entry retains the CDR3 DNA only, 45 bases that are in frame from base 1. V loses 0 bases at its end and J loses 3 bases; junction bases beyond the gene matches: 1. The germline V gene provides CDR1 SGHDN and CDR2 FVKESK. Comment on this clonotype: This clone's antigen is unknown. No base quality values were provided; no much bigger clone lies one nucleotide off.

This sample's time point label indicates: persistent/refractory GD, antithyroid drugs over 5 years with positive TRAb. RNA was extracted from PBMCs in TRIzol for both TCR sequencing and RNA sequencing. The diagnosis of Graves' disease followed American Thyroid Association guidelines. The patients came from an endocrinology department in Xi'an, China. From each patient, nine milliliters of peripheral blood was collected into an EDTA anticoagulant tube. Ficoll Paque Plus density gradient separation was used to isolate PBMCs, and no further T cell sorting was performed. An Agilent 2100 Bioanalyzer and agarose gel were used to check RNA quality, and a NanoDrop 2000 was used to measure RNA concentration. Libraries were made using multiplex PCR. Instrument on record: Illumina HiSeq 4000. TCR beta libraries were built with iRepertoire HTBI primers and Arm-PCR amplification of CDR3 regions. Before sequencing, the PCR products went through gel purification. Per the authors' processing: A total of some 65 TRBV and 14 TRBJ segments were identified across samples and were used for gene usage analysis of CDR3 amino acid clonotypes. COPE and FqMerger were used to merge filtered high-quality paired reads into contigs. BLAST was used to align contigs to the IMGT TRBV, TRBD and TRBJ reference genes, and CDR3 was defined following IMGT. Clonotypes above 0.1% frequency were classified as highly expanded clones. Repertoire diversity was measured by Shannon entropy, and V-J evenness by the Gini coefficient. A clonotype found in more than one individual was treated as public. Starting from the raw public reads, TCRdb applied fastp trimming at Q25, assembled clones with MiXCR and retained in-frame beta chains. All rows with the same CDR3 protein become a single entry with the most common DNA and genes. The V and J calls, along with clone size, are taken from TCRdb and not from the paper's own processing. Counted in this sample were roughly 700,000 distinct CDR3 sequences; about 32% of them appeared once. About two fifths of the sample comes from the top ten.

What the authors observed across the whole study: Patients with persistent disease shared more public clonotypes (about 2,700) than newly diagnosed patients did (966). Sequencing and analysis were limited to the TCR beta chain. Preferential use of TRBV28, TRBJ1-2 and TRBJ2-5 was observed in persistent disease, whereas TRBV20-1 and TRBJ2-1 were favored in newly diagnosed disease. Persistent Graves' disease patients showed lower TCR Shannon entropy and fewer highly expanded clones than newly diagnosed patients, suggesting clonal expansion. Because the primary lesion, thyroid tissue, could not be accessed, the study looked at peripheral blood alone. The authors acknowledged the small sample size as a limitation that may reduce accuracy.

This sequence uses TRBV14 and TRBJ2-7; the central 11 bases match TRBD1. Sequencing used peripheral blood mononuclear cells (PBMCs), obtained when the disease was refractory, from a patient treated with antithyroid drugs. This clonotype originated in a female donor with Graves disease. The sequenced DNA is TGTGCCAGCAGCCAAGAGGGACAGGGGGTCTACGAGCAGTACTTC. This yields the protein CASSQEGQGVYEQYF.